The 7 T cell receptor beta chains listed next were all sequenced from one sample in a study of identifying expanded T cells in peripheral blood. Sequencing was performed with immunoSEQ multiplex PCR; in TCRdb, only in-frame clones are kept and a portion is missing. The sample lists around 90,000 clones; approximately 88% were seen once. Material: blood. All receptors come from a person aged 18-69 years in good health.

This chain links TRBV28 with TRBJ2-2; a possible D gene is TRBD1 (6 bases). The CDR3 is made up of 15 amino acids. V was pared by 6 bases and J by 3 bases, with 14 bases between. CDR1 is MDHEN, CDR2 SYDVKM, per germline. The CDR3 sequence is CASSLGAGYTGELFF. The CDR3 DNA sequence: TGTGCCAGCAGCCTGGGGGCGGGTTACACCGGGGAGCTGTTTTTT.

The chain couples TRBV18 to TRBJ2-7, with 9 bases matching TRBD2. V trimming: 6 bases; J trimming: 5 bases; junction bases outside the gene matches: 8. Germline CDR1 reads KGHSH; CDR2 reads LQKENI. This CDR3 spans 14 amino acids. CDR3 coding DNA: TGTGCCAGCTCGGAGGTCAGGACTAGCGACGAGCAGTACTTC. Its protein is CASSEVRTSDEQYF.

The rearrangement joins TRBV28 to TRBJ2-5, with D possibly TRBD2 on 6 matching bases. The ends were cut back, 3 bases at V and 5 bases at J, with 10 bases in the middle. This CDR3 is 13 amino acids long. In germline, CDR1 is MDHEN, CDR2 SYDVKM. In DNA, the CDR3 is TGTGCCAGCAGTTTCGCGGGACGGGAGACCCAGTACTTC. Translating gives CASSFAGRETQYF. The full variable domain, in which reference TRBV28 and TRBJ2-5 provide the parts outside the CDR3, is DVKVTQSSRYLVKRTGEKVFLECVQDMDHENMFWYRQDPGLGLRLIYFSYDVKMKEKGDIPEGYSVSREKKERFSLILESASTNQTSMYLCASSFAGRETQYFGPGTRLLVL.

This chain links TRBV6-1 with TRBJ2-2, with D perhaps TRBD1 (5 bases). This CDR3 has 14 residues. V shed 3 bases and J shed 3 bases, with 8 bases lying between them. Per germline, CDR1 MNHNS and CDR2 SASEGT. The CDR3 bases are TGTGCCAGCAGTGAGAAAGGGGACACCGGGGAGCTGTTTTTT. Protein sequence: CASSEKGDTGELFF.

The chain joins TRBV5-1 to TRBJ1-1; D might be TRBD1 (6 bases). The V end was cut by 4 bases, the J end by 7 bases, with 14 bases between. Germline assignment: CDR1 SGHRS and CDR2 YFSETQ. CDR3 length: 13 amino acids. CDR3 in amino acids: CASSTEQGFEAFF. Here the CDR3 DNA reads TGCGCCAGCAGCACAGAACAGGGCTTTGAAGCTTTCTTT. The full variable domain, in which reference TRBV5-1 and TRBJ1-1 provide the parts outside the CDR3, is KAGVTQTPRYLIKTRGQQVTLSCSPISGHRSVSWYQQTPGQGLQFLFEYFSETQRNKGNFPGRFSGRQFSNSRSEMNVSTLELGDSALYLCASSTEQGFEAFFGQGTRLTVV.

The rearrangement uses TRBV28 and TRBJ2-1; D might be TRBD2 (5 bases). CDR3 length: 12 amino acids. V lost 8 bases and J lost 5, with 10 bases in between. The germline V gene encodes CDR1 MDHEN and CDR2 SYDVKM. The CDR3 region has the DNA TGTGCCAGCCTGTCCGGGGACAATGAGCAGTTCTTC. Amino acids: CASLSGDNEQFF.

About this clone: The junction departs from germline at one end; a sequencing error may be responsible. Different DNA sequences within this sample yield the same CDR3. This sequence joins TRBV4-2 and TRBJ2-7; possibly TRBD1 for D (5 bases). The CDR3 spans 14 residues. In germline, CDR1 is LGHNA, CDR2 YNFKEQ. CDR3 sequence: CASSITTAVYEQYF. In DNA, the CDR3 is TGTGCCAGCAGCATAACGACAGCCGTGTACGAGCAGTACTTT.